These T cell receptor beta chains were read from a single sample in a study of blood T cell repertoires in COVID-19. The assay was immunoSEQ multiplex PCR, and TCRdb's table has in-frame clones only and misses some. The sample carries approximately 110,000 clones, about 88% recorded once. Specimen: peripheral blood. These receptors were taken from a man aged 35 to 55 with acute or convalescent COVID-19. The CDR3 runs from the conserved cysteine through the conserved F or W.

J: TRBJ1-1
V: TRBV10-2
CDR3: CASSERFNEAFF

J: TRBJ2-5
V: TRBV27
CDR3: CASSPIGGGAILQETQYF

J: TRBJ1-1
V: TRBV18
CDR3: CASSQGNTEAFF

J: TRBJ1-5
V: TRBV19
CDR3: CASSIPDSYQPQHF

J: TRBJ2-5
V: TRBV2
CDR3: CASSGTSEETQYF

J: TRBJ1-5
V: TRBV6-2/TRBV6-3
CDR3: CASSSQGLLNQPQHF

J: TRBJ2-1
V: TRBV7-3
CDR3: CASSRSGGENEQFF

J: TRBJ2-6
V: TRBV6-5
CDR3: CASRGDREGANVLTF

J: TRBJ2-4
V: TRBV11-2
CDR3: CASSPLGQSNIAKNIQYF

J: TRBJ2-1
V: TRBV5-6
CDR3: CASSLDSGRINNEQFF

J: TRBJ2-2
V: TRBV10-3
CDR3: CAISESWLHGELFF